The next 26 T cell receptor beta chains were all read from a single sample in a study of long-term antiretroviral therapy in people with HIV. Survey level was the resolution at which the v3.0 immunoSEQ assay ran. The assay was immunoSEQ multiplex PCR, and TCRdb's table has in-frame clones only and misses some. The table includes some 20,000 clones, about 80% detected once. The sample was unsorted PBMCs, taken 2.2 years after starting antiretroviral therapy. The source of these receptors is a man aged 50 to 59 with HIV.

J is TRBJ1-1 and V is TRBV5-5, with D unclear. The V gene lost 3 bases and the J gene lost 4 bases, with 13 bases spanning the gap. The CDR3 spans 14 residues. Germline CDR1 and CDR2: SGHKS and YYEKEE (reference sequence). The CDR3 DNA reads as TGTGCCAGCAGCTGGCTGGGTAGCGGCACTGAAGCTTTCTTT. Its translation is CASSWLGSGTEAFF.

The chain carries TRBV28 and TRBJ2-2, with 9 bases aligning to TRBD2. Germline loops: CDR1 MDHEN, CDR2 SYDVKM. The V gene end was trimmed by 1 base and the J gene end by 4 bases; junction bases not matched to a gene: 10. The CDR3 contains 18 residues. CDR3 DNA sequence: TGTGCCAGCAGTTTATTAGGTAGCGGGAGTTTAAGCACCGGGGAGCTGTTTTTT. Its protein is CASSLLGSGSLSTGELFF. Supplemented by reference TRBV28 and TRBJ2-2, the full variable domain reads DVKVTQSSRYLVKRTGEKVFLECVQDMDHENMFWYRQDPGLGLRLIYFSYDVKMKEKGDIPEGYSVSREKKERFSLILESASTNQTSMYLCASSLLGSGSLSTGELFFGEGSRLTVL.

The rearrangement uses TRBV5-1 and TRBJ2-1, with TRBD2 matching 10 bases. The J segment lost 3 bases and the V segment lost 4 bases, leaving 4 bases of the junction unmatched. CDR3 size: 15 residues. Per the germline V gene, CDR1 is SGHRS and CDR2 is YFSETQ. CDR3 in DNA: TGCGCCAGCAGCCGTACTAGCGGGGACTACAATGAGCAGTTCTTC. It codes for CASSRTSGDYNEQFF. Variable domain in full (rest from reference TRBV5-1 and TRBJ2-1): KAGVTQTPRYLIKTRGQQVTLSCSPISGHRSVSWYQQTPGQGLQFLFEYFSETQRNKGNFPGRFSGRQFSNSRSEMNVSTLELGDSALYLCASSRTSGDYNEQFFGPGTRLTVL.

This chain connects TRBV28 to TRBJ1-2; D is ambiguous. V lost 8 bases and J 13 bases, leaving 20 bases between the germline ends. The CDR3 contains 12 residues. CDR1 and CDR2 from the germline V gene are MDHEN and SYDVKM. This CDR3 reads CASSRLRADLTF. The CDR3 bases are TGTGCCAGCTCCCGACTTAGGGCAGACCTCACCTTC.

V usage is TRBV7-9 and J usage is TRBJ2-2, with D possibly TRBD1 on 5 matching bases. The CDR3 covers 13 residues. V shed 4 bases and J shed 4 bases, with 7 bases lying between them. In germline, CDR1 is SEHNR, CDR2 FQNEAQ (reference sequence). In DNA form, the CDR3 reads TGTGCCAGCAGCTCAAGGGGCACCGGGGAGCTGTTTTTT. Translation gives CASSSRGTGELFF.

The genes are TRBV9 and TRBJ1-1; no clear D gene. Germline CDR1 SGDLS, CDR2 YYNGEE. Deletions cut 0 bases from V and 5 bases from J, with 14 bases between. The CDR3 sequence is 15 residues long. The CDR3 DNA is TGTGCCAGCAGCGTAGGTGGCCGGGAGGGAACTGAAGCTTTCTTT. It yields the protein CASSVGGREGTEAFF.

J is TRBJ2-2 and V is TRBV6-4, with D unresolved. This CDR3 has 12 amino acids. Germline loops: CDR1 MRHNA, CDR2 SNTAGT. V dropped 4 bases and J dropped 3 bases, with 3 bases sitting between them. In DNA form, the CDR3 reads TGTGCCAGCAGTGCCTACACCGGGGAGCTGTTTTTT. Its translation: CASSAYTGELFF.

This clone came up a few times. The V gene is TRBV27, the J gene TRBJ2-7; 8 nucleotides match TRBD1. The CDR3 totals 14 residues. Germline V gene data show CDR1 as MNHEY and CDR2 as SMNVEV (reference sequence). Germline trimming cut 6 bases from V and 2 bases from J; bases unmatched to any gene: 6. This chain's CDR3 is CASRRKGQAYEQYF. CDR3 in DNA: TGTGCCAGCAGGAGGAAGGGACAGGCCTACGAGCAGTACTTC.

The chain has TRBV5-1 and TRBJ1-2; 10 nucleotides match TRBD1. Germline assignment: CDR1 SGHRS and CDR2 YFSETQ. V shed 6 bases, J shed 6 bases, and the junction held 5 bases outside the gene matches. The CDR3 extends over 13 amino acids. CDR3 sequence reads: CASTQTGGDGYTF. Written as DNA, the CDR3 is TGCGCCAGCACTCAGACAGGGGGCGATGGCTACACCTTC.

The chain uses TRBV15 and TRBJ2-3; 13 positions match TRBD2. CDR1 is LNHNV and CDR2 is YYDKDF in the germline V gene (reference sequence). V lost 1 base to trimming and J lost 4 bases; unmatched junction nucleotides: 2. This CDR3 is 16 amino acids long. This chain's CDR3 is CATSRGTSGRADTQYF. The CDR3 nucleotides are TGTGCCACCAGCAGAGGAACTAGCGGGAGGGCAGATACGCAGTATTTT.

The chain has TRBV28 and TRBJ2-5; D could derive from TRBD1 or TRBD2 (5 bases each). The CDR3 totals 13 residues. V was shortened by 8 bases and J by 5 bases, with 15 bases between the two germline ends. Germline CDR1 is MDHEN and CDR2 is SYDVKM. The CDR3 is CASGSGPPETQYF. The CDR3 DNA reads TGTGCCAGCGGGTCGGGACCCCCGGAGACCCAGTACTTC.

This CDR3 is CASSLIGISEGYNEQFF. Here the CDR3 DNA reads TGTGCCAGCAGTTTAATAGGGATTTCCGAGGGGTACAATGAGCAGTTCTTC. The rearrangement joins TRBV27 to TRBJ2-1; D possibly uses TRBD1 or TRBD2 (5 bases each). Looked up from germline, CDR1 is MNHEY and CDR2 is SMNVEV (reference sequence). The CDR3 totals 17 residues. Trimming cost V 2 bases and J 4 bases, with 18 bases left between them.

The chain combines TRBV7-2 with TRBJ1-5; D might be TRBD1 (5 bases). The CDR3 is made up of 13 amino acids. V was clipped by 5 bases and J by 4 bases, with 9 bases between them. CDR1 and CDR2 (germline): SGHTA, FQGNSA. The CDR3 spells CASSGAWNQPQHF. The CDR3 nucleotides are TGTGCCAGCAGCGGGGCTTGGAATCAGCCCCAGCATTTT.

The rearrangement uses TRBV5-5 and TRBJ2-7, with D possibly being TRBD2 (6 bases). Trimming took 5 bases from V and 8 from J, leaving 14 bases between them. CDR3 length: 12 residues. Germline V gene sequence: CDR1 SGHKS, CDR2 YYEKEE (reference sequence). CDR3: CASRPDGGQQYF. The DNA of the CDR3 is TGTGCCAGCAGACCGGACGGGGGACAGCAGTACTTC. The full variable domain, completed using reference TRBV5-5 and TRBJ2-7, is DAGVTQSPTHLIKTRGQQVTLRCSPISGHKSVSWYQQVLGQGPQFIFQYYEKEERGRGNFPDRFSARQFPNYSSELNVNALLLGDSALYLCASRPDGGQQYFGPGTRLTVT.

This chain joins TRBV27 and TRBJ1-1, with D unclear. Per germline, CDR1 MNHEY and CDR2 SMNVEV (reference sequence). The length of the CDR3 is 13 residues. Deletions cut 7 bases from V and 4 bases from J, with 13 bases between. The CDR3 DNA reads as TGTGCCAGCACCCCGAGGTGGGGCACTGAAGCTTTCTTT. Translation: CASTPRWGTEAFF.

This chain links TRBV20-1 with TRBJ1-4; D gene ambiguous. The CDR3 runs to 11 residues. V gave up 5 bases and J gave up 6 bases, with 7 bases separating them. Per germline, CDR1 DFQATT and CDR2 SNEGSKA (reference sequence). CDR3 in DNA: TGCAGTGCTGAGCAGGATGAAAAACTGTTTTTT. Translation gives CSAEQDEKLFF.

V gene TRBV9 combines with J gene TRBJ2-7; no reliable D call. Germline-derived CDR1 and CDR2 are SGDLS and YYNGEE. The CDR3 covers 14 residues. V was pared by 4 bases and J by 6 bases, with 17 bases between. The CDR3 DNA sequence: TGTGCCAGCAGCCCTAATTCATTGGACGTCGAGCAGTACTTC. It codes for CASSPNSLDVEQYF.

J is TRBJ1-5 and V is TRBV30, with D unresolved. Looked up from germline, CDR1 is GTSNPN and CDR2 is SVGIG (reference sequence). V lost 5 bases and J lost 5, with 16 bases in between. The CDR3 is 14 amino acids. The CDR3 loop reads CAWEFKGAYQPQHF. The CDR3 nucleotides read TGTGCCTGGGAGTTTAAGGGCGCATATCAGCCCCAGCATTTT. The whole variable domain, remainder taken from reference TRBV30 and TRBJ1-5, is SQTIHQWPATLVQPVGSPLSLECTVEGTSNPNLYWYRQAAGRGLQLLFYSVGIGQISSEVPQNLSASRPQDRQFILSSKKLLLSDSGFYLCAWEFKGAYQPQHFGDGTRLSIL.

V gene TRBV30 combines with J gene TRBJ1-1, with TRBD1 matching over 7 bases. The CDR3 covers 12 residues. The V segment lost 5 bases and the J segment 4 bases; nucleotides outside the gene matches: 4. Germline values: CDR1 GTSNPN, CDR2 SVGIG (reference sequence). CDR3 coding DNA: TGTGCCTGGGCCCAGGGGGTCACTGAAGCTTTCTTT. Protein product: CAWAQGVTEAFF.

The rearrangement links TRBV28 to TRBJ2-7; D may be TRBD1 (6 bases). Germline CDR1 and CDR2: MDHEN and SYDVKM. V was trimmed by 8 bases and J by 4 bases, leaving 21 bases between them. The CDR3 length is 15 residues. CDR3 coding DNA: TGTGCCAGCGGCCAGGCGTCCACAGGGTGGTACGAGCAGTACTTC. Translation gives CASGQASTGWYEQYF. The whole variable domain, remainder taken from reference TRBV28 and TRBJ2-7, is DVKVTQSSRYLVKRTGEKVFLECVQDMDHENMFWYRQDPGLGLRLIYFSYDVKMKEKGDIPEGYSVSREKKERFSLILESASTNQTSMYLCASGQASTGWYEQYFGPGTRLTVT.

This chain's CDR3 is CASSSSGRIYEQYF. Here the CDR3 DNA reads TGTGCCAGCAGTTCTAGCGGGAGAATCTACGAGCAGTACTTC. The chain recombines TRBV27 with TRBJ2-7; 10 bases match TRBD2. Germline V gives CDR1 MNHEY, CDR2 SMNVEV (reference sequence). V lost 4 bases to trimming and J lost 3 bases; unmatched junction nucleotides: 3. The CDR3 runs to 14 residues.

The rearrangement uses TRBV7-9 and TRBJ1-4; 10 nucleotides align to TRBD1. The CDR3 spans 16 residues. CDR1 is SEHNR and CDR2 is FQNEAQ in the germline V gene (reference sequence). J gave up 3 bases and V 5 bases, and 6 bases lay outside the gene matches. CDR3 in DNA: TGTGCCAGCAGCCCGACAGGGGGCGCGTCTAATGAAAAACTGTTTTTT. As protein: CASSPTGGASNEKLFF.

V usage is TRBV6-6 and J usage is TRBJ2-2, with D possibly being TRBD2 (5 bases). Per the germline V gene, CDR1 is MNHNY and CDR2 is SVGAGI (reference sequence). CDR3 length: 16 residues. V lost 8 bases, J lost 1 base, and 17 bases lay in between. The CDR3 DNA reads TGTGCCAGCTCCAGAGCAAGGAGGTTGAACACCGGGGAGCTGTTTTTT. It translates to CASSRARRLNTGELFF.

The chain links TRBV28 to TRBJ2-1; tentative D call: TRBD2 (5 bases). The CDR3 totals 15 residues. CDR1 and CDR2 (germline): MDHEN, SYDVKM. Trimming removed 1 base at V and 6 bases at J, with 13 bases between. The CDR3 sequence: CASSLYSGWGNEQFF. DNA for the CDR3: TGTGCCAGCAGTTTATACAGCGGATGGGGCAATGAGCAGTTCTTC.

The chain combines TRBV7-6 with TRBJ2-7; D remains unclear. The CDR3 totals 15 residues. Germline values: CDR1 SGHVS, CDR2 FNYEAQ. With 1 base removed from V and 2 bases from J, the gap between germline ends came to 12 bases. CDR3 sequence: CASSLGSGPPYEQYF. CDR3 DNA sequence: TGTGCCAGCAGCTTAGGATCCGGACCTCCCTACGAGCAGTACTTC.

J is TRBJ2-1 and V is TRBV27; D uncertain. The CDR3 contains 11 residues. CDR1 is MNHEY, CDR2 SMNVEV, per germline (reference sequence). V was cut by 2 bases and J by 9 bases, with 5 bases left in between. The CDR3 is CASSLVGEQFF. The CDR3 bases are TGTGCCAGCAGTTTAGTAGGTGAGCAGTTCTTC.